This T cell receptor (beta chain) was sequenced for a study of molecular identifiers for immune sequencing clone quantification. Overall study findings and caveats: In naive cells, clones above 20 RNA copies held under 1% of molecules, whereas in effector cells they held over 97%. Sharing of a barcode by identical TCR molecules could cause highly expanded clone sizes to be underestimated.

About this clonotype: Its antigen is unidentified. Since a much larger clone is just one base distant, this may be a read error.

V was cut by 4 bases and J by 0 bases, with 10 bases left in between. The germline V gene encodes CDR1 SGHAT and CDR2 FQNNGV. CDR3 length: 14 residues. Preparation of naive CD8 libraries involved roughly 19,000 to 1,100,000 sorted cells and 10%, 30% or 50% RNA. In TCRdb, the PCR reads were re-called with MiXCR into one record per CDR3 protein. This sample has a few hundred thousand distinct CDR3 sequences, with around 25% found just once. The V and J genes are TRBV11-2 and TRBJ2-7, with D possibly being TRBD2 (6 bases). This clonotype was obtained from a human donor in good health. Some libraries in this study had Jurkat cell RNA spiked in. The sequenced sample was naive CD8+ T cells from blood, with Jurkat cell RNA spiked in. Subset of the sample: FACS-sorted CD8+CD4-CCR7+CD45RA+ naive T cells. The CDR3 DNA reads as TGTGCCAGCAGCTCCCACGGGAGCTCCTACGAGCAGTACTTC. Encoded protein: CASSSHGSSYEQYF.